A selection of T cell receptor beta chains follows, all from one sample in a study of radiotherapy plus CTLA-4 blockade in lung cancer. Only in-frame clones appear in the TCRdb table, and some are missing; sequencing was by immunoSEQ multiplex PCR. The sample includes tens of thousands of clones, 65% to 85% seen only once; the top ten take about 2.2%. The sample was peripheral blood, taken from a patient treated with radiotherapy plus ipilimumab. These receptors originate from a human donor with non-small cell lung cancer whose response to radiotherapy plus ipilimumab could not be evaluated. Each CDR3 is given with its conserved first and last residue. The D gene is left open where the match is weak. The size field is filled for only some rows; it gives once, few, many or a size class.

>TRBJ2-1|14|TRBV5-1|NA|TRBD2
CASSEGLAGGEQFF
TGCGCCAGCAGCGAGGGACTAGCGGGGGGTGAGCAGTTCTTC
>TRBJ2-7|19|TRBV7-8|NA|TRBD2
CASSNIWGRRAGDEDEQYF
TGTGCCAGCAGCAATATATGGGGGAGGCGAGCGGGAGACGAGGACGAGCAGTACTTC
>TRBJ1-1|13|TRBV19|once|TRBD1
CASSIPRGTEAFF
TGTGCCAGTAGTATCCCCAGGGGGACTGAAGCTTTCTTT
>TRBJ1-2|16|TRBV4-2|NA|TRBD1
CASSQDLEQGARGYTF
TGTGCCAGCAGCCAAGATCTAGAACAGGGGGCCCGTGGCTACACCTTC
>TRBJ1-6|12|TRBV7-2|NA|NA
CASSPYNSPLHF
TGTGCCAGCAGCCCTTATAATTCACCCCTCCACTTT
>TRBJ1-1|17|TRBV25-1|NA|TRBD1
CTSSPRQGQKGGTEAFF
TGTACCAGCAGTCCTCGACAGGGACAAAAAGGGGGCACTGAAGCTTTCTTT
>TRBJ2-3|14|TRBV27|NA|NA
CASSFEGETDTQYF
TGTGCCAGCAGTTTTGAGGGGGAGACAGATACGCAGTATTTT
>TRBJ1-4|15|TRBV7-3|NA|TRBD1
CASSFTGALNEKLFF
TGTGCCAGCAGCTTTACAGGGGCCCTTAATGAAAAACTGTTTTTT
>TRBJ1-2|14|TRBV6-5|NA|NA
CASSYAYQGPGYTF
TGTGCCAGCAGTTACGCCTATCAGGGGCCTGGCTACACCTTC
>TRBJ2-7|16|TRBV4-2|few|NA
CASSQEGTGFSYEQYF
TGTGCCAGCAGCCAAGAGGGCACAGGGTTTTCCTACGAGCAGTACTTC
>TRBJ2-5|11|TRBV7-6|NA|NA
CASSSRETQYF
TGTGCCAGCAGCTCGAGGGAGACCCAGTACTTC
>TRBJ1-1|14|TRBV6-5|NA|TRBD1
CASTRQGASTEAFF
TGTGCCAGCACTCGACAGGGGGCGAGCACTGAAGCTTTCTTT
>TRBJ1-3|13|TRBV6-6|NA|NA
CASTPAGANTIYF
TGTGCCAGCACCCCGGCAGGGGCAAACACCATATATTTT
>TRBJ1-5|13|TRBV7-2|NA|NA
CASSLTTDQPQHF
TGTGCCAGCAGCCTAACCACAGATCAGCCCCAGCATTTT